The subject of this entry is one T cell receptor beta chain. V was clipped by 5 bases and J by 0 bases, with 15 bases between them. Germline CDR1 reads SGHVS; CDR2 reads FQNEAQ. This CDR3 has 16 amino acids. Method: immunoSEQ multiplex PCR; TCRdb's copy keeps in-frame clones and lacks some. The table includes roughly 30,000 clones, about 91% detected once. This entry belongs to a study of T cell changes during pregnancy in multiple sclerosis. The rearrangement uses TRBV7-8 and TRBJ2-3; D unclear. The receptor was isolated from a female donor in good health, enrolled as a control in a pregnancy study. The sequencing used CD4+ T cells from peripheral blood mononuclear cells, collected in the first trimester of pregnancy. As DNA, the CDR3 is TGTGCCAGCAGCCCTTTTGGTGGGCCCAGCACAGATACGCAGTATTTT. Translated, it gives CASSPFGGPSTDTQYF. The full variable domain, its missing parts supplied by reference TRBV7-8 and TRBJ2-3, is GAGVSQSPRYKVAKRGQDVALRCDPISGHVSLFWYQQALGQGPEFLTYFQNEAQLDKSGLPSDRFFAERPEGSVSTLKIQRTQQEDSAVYLCASSPFGGPSTDTQYFGPGTRLTVL.